Described below is a single TCR beta chain sequence and its context. Its target is unknown. The data were produced by immunoSEQ multiplex PCR, yet TCRdb's version contains in-frame clones alone and is incomplete. The sample has some 80,000 clones, around 75% seen once. J gave up 6 bases and V 1 base, and 2 bases lay outside the gene matches. This CDR3 spans 14 amino acids. CDR1 and CDR2 (germline): SGHVS, FNYEAQ. This sample was included in a study of cytotoxic CD8 clonotypes in ibrutinib-treated CLL. Study-level information: Once treatment had gone on for a median of around eleven months, range 6 to 36, response samples were drawn.

Findings and limits, study-wide: On treatment, the uncommon public clonotypes contracted or remained stable.

The receptor was isolated from a human donor with chronic lymphocytic leukemia. The rearrangement links TRBV7-6 to TRBJ1-5; the match to TRBD1 covers 8 bases. The source was PBMCs, collected after 12 months of ibrutinib treatment. CDR3 sequence: CASSLGTGRQPQHF. The CDR3 DNA is TGTGCCAGCAGCTTAGGGACAGGGCGTCAGCCCCAGCATTTT.